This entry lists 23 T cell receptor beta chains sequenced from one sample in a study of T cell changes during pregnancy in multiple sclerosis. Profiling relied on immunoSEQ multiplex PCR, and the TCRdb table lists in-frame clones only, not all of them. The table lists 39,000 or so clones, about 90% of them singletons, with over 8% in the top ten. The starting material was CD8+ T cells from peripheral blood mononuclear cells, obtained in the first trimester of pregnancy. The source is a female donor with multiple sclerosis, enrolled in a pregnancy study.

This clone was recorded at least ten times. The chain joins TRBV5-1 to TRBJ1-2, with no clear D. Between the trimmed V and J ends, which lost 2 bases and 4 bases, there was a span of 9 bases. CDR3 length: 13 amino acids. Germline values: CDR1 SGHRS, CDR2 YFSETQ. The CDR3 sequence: CASSLGGIYGYTF. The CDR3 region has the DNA TGCGCCAGCAGCTTAGGCGGGATCTATGGCTACACCTTC.

CDR3 nucleotides: TGCGCCAGCAGCCAAGATGTCTTTCCACAGTCCTATGGCTACACCTTC. The encoded protein is CASSQDVFPQSYGYTF. The chain couples TRBV4-1 to TRBJ1-2; D unclear. The germline V gene encodes CDR1 MGHRA and CDR2 YSYEKL. The CDR3 loop spans 16 amino acids. V was pared by 0 bases and J by 4 bases, with 15 bases between.

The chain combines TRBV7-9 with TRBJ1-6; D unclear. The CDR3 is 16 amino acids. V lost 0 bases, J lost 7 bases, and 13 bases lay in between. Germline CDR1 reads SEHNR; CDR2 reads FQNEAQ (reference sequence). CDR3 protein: CASSLAPRVGNSPLHF. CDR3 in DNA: TGTGCCAGCAGCTTAGCGCCGAGGGTCGGAAATTCACCCCTCCACTTT.

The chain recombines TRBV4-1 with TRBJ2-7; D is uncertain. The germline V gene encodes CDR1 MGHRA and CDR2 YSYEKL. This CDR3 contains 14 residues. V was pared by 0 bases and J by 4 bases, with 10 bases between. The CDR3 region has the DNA TGCGCCAGCAGCCAAGATATCCTATCTTACGAGCAGTACTTC. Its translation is CASSQDILSYEQYF.

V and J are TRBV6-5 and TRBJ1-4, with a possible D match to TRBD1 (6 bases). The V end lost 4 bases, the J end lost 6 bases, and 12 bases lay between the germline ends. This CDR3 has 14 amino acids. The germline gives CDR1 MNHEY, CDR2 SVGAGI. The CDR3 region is CASSFGQLDEKLFF. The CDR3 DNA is TGTGCCAGCAGTTTCGGACAGCTAGATGAAAAACTGTTTTTT.

The CDR3 nucleotides read TGTGCCAGCAGTACTAGCCCCATGAAGTTCTTC. Translated, it gives CASSTSPMKFF. J is TRBJ2-1 and V is TRBV2, with D possibly matching TRBD2 (6 bases). Germline loops: CDR1 SNHLY, CDR2 FYNNEI. V lost 5 bases to trimming and J lost 14 bases, with 13 bases between them. CDR3 length: 11 amino acids.

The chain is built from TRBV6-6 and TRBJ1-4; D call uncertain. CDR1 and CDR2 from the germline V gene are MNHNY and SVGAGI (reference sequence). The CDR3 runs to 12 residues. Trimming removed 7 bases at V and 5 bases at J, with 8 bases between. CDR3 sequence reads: CASNWPNEKLFF. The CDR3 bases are TGTGCCAGCAATTGGCCGAATGAAAAACTGTTTTTT.

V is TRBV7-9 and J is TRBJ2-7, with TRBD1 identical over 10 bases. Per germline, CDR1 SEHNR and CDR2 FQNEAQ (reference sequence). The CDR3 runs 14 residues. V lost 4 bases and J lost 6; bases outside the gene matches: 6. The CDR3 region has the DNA TGTGCCAGCAGCTCCCCCGGACAGGGGGGCGAGCAGTACTTC. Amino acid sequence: CASSSPGQGGEQYF.

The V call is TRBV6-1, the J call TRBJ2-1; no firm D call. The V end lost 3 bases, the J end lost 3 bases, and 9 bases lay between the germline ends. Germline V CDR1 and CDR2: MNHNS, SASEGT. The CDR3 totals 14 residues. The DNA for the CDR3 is TGTGCCAGCAGTGATGAACTAAGCTACAATGAGCAGTTCTTC. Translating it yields CASSDELSYNEQFF.

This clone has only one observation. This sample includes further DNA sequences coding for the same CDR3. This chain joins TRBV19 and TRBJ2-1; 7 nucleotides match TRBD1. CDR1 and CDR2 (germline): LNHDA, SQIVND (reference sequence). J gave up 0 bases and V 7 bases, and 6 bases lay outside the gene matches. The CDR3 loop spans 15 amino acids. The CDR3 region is CASTPTGSSYNEQFF. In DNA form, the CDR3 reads TGTGCCAGTACCCCGACAGGGAGCTCCTACAATGAGCAGTTCTTC.

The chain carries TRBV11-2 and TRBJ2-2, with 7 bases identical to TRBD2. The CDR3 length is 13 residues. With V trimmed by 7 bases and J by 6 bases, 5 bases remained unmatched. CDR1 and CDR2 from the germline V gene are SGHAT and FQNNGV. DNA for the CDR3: TGTGCCAGCACGTGGCGGGAGCCCGGGGAGCTGTTTTTT. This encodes CASTWREPGELFF.

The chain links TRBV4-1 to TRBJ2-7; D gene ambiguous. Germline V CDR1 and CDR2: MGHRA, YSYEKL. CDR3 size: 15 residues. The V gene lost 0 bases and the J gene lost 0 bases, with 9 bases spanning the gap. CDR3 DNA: TGCGCCAGCAGCCAAGAAAGGCGGAGCTCCTACGAGCAGTACTTC. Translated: CASSQERRSSYEQYF.

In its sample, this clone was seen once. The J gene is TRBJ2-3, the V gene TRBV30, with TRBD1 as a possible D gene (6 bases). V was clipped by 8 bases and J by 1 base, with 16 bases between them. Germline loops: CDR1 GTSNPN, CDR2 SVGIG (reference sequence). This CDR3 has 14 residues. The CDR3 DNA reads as TGTGCCGGCGAAGGGGGAGCGGGCACAGATACGCAGTATTTT. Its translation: CAGEGGAGTDTQYF.

CDR3 DNA sequence: TGTGCCAGCAGCTCGTACCTCCCCCGGGGGGATCTTGGCTACACCTTC. It yields the protein CASSSYLPRGDLGYTF. The chain is built from TRBV7-6 and TRBJ1-2; TRBD1 is a possible D gene (5 bases). Germline CDR1 is SGHVS and CDR2 is FNYEAQ. V was clipped by 4 bases and J by 7 bases, with 22 bases between them. The CDR3 contains 16 residues.

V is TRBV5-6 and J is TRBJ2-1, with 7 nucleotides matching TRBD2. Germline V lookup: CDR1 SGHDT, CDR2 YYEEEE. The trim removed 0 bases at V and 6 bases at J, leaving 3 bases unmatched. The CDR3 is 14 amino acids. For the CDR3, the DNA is TGTGCCAGCAGCTTGGGACTAGCCGCCAATGAGCAGTTCTTC. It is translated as CASSLGLAANEQFF.

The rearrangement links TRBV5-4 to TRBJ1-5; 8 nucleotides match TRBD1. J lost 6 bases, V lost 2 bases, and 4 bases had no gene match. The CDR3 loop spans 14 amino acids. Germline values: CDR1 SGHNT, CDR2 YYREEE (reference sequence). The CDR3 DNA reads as TGTGCCAGCAGCTTCCAGGGGGCTGGTCAGCCCCAGCATTTT. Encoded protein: CASSFQGAGQPQHF.

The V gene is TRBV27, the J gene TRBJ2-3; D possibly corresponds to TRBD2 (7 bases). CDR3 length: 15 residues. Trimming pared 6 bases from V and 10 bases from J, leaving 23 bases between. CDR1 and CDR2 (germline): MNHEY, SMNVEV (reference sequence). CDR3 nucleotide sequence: TGTGCCAGCAGAGAGGCGGGGGCCGCGCTCGAGGCGCAGTATTTT. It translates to CASREAGAALEAQYF.

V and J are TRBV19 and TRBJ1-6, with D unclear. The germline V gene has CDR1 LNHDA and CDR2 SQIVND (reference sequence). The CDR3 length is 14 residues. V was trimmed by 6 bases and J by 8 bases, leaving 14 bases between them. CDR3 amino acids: CASRLSLADSPLHF. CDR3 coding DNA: TGTGCCAGTAGATTGTCCCTCGCGGATTCACCCCTCCACTTT.

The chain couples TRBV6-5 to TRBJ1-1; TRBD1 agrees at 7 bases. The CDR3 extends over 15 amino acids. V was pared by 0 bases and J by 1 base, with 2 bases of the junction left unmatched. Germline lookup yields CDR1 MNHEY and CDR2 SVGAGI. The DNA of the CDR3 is TGTGCCAGCAGTTACTCGTACAGGGGGAACACTGAAGCTTTCTTT. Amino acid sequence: CASSYSYRGNTEAFF.

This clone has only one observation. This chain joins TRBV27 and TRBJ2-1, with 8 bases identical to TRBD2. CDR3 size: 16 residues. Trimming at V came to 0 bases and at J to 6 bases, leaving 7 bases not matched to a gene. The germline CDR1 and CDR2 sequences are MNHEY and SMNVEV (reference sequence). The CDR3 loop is CASSLSAGGPFNEQFF. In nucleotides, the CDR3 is TGTGCCAGCAGTTTATCGGCGGGAGGCCCTTTCAATGAGCAGTTCTTC.

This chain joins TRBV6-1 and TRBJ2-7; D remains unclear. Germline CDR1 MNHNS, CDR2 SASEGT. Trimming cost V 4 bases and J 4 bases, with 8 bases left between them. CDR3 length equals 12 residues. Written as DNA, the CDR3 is TGTGCCAGCAGTGTTGCGGTTTACGAGCAGTACTTC. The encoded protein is CASSVAVYEQYF.

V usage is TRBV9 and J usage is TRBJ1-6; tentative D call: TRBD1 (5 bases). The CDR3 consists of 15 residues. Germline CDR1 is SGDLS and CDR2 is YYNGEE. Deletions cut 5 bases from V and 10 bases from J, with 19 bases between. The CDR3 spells CASSPFGGGRSPLHF. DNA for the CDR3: TGTGCCAGCAGTCCCTTTGGGGGGGGACGGTCACCCCTCCACTTT.

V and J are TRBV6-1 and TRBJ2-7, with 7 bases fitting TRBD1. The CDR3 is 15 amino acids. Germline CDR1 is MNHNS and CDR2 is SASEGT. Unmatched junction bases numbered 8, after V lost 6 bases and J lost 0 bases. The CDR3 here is CASSFTGASSYEQYF. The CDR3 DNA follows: TGTGCCAGCAGCTTCACAGGGGCGAGCTCCTACGAGCAGTACTTC.